The 28 T cell receptor beta chains listed next were all sequenced from one sample in a study of T cell responses to AZD1222 COVID-19 vaccine. TCRdb keeps only in-frame clones here, not all; method: immunoSEQ multiplex PCR. The sample includes over 120,000 clones, about 90% seen only once; the top ten take more than 3%. Sequences were derived from peripheral blood, sampled 28 days after the second AZD1222 dose. These receptors originate from an adult who received the AZD1222 COVID-19 vaccine.

This chain links TRBV29-1 with TRBJ2-2; 11 bases align to TRBD2. CDR1 SQVTM and CDR2 ANQGSEA come from the germline V gene. The V gene end was trimmed by 4 bases and the J gene end by 5 bases; junction bases not matched to a gene: 6. CDR3 length: 15 residues. DNA of the CDR3: TGCAGCGTTGTGTCCGGGACTAGCGGAACCGGGGAGCTGTTTTTT. It encodes CSVVSGTSGTGELFF.

The genes are TRBV6-2 or TRBV6-3 and TRBJ2-2; 7 bases fit TRBD2. The CDR3 covers 16 residues. With V trimmed by 4 bases and J by 7 bases, 12 bases remained unmatched. Germline lookup yields CDR1 MNHEY and CDR2 SVGEGT. CDR3 protein: CASSFILGRRVGELFF. In nucleotides, the CDR3 is TGTGCCAGCAGTTTTATCCTCGGGAGGAGGGTCGGGGAGCTGTTTTTT.

This rearrangement joins TRBV11-2 to TRBJ1-2; tentative D call: TRBD1 (5 bases). There are 18 residues in the CDR3. CDR1 SGHAT and CDR2 FQNNGV come from the germline V gene. Trimming removed 5 bases from V and 2 bases from J, with 24 bases in between. The CDR3 nucleotides are TGTGCCAGCAGCCAACTAACAACGGCGGGGGTCCGCAACTATGGCTACACCTTC. This sequence encodes CASSQLTTAGVRNYGYTF. Drawing the rest from reference TRBV11-2 and TRBJ1-2, the complete variable domain is EAGVAQSPRYKIIEKRQSVAFWCNPISGHATLYWYQQILGQGPKLLIQFQNNGVVDDSQLPKDRFSAERLKGVDSTLKIQPAKLEDSAVYLCASSQLTTAGVRNYGYTFGSGTRLTVV.

The chain links TRBV5-1 to TRBJ1-2; possible D gene TRBD1, 5 bases. Trimming cost V 4 bases and J 2 bases, with 12 bases left between them. Germline V CDR1 and CDR2: SGHRS, YFSETQ. The CDR3 extends over 14 amino acids. In DNA form, the CDR3 reads TGCGCCAGCAGCCCCGACAGTTACAACTATGGCTACACCTTC. This gives the protein CASSPDSYNYGYTF. Supplemented by reference TRBV5-1 and TRBJ1-2, the full variable domain reads KAGVTQTPRYLIKTRGQQVTLSCSPISGHRSVSWYQQTPGQGLQFLFEYFSETQRNKGNFPGRFSGRQFSNSRSEMNVSTLELGDSALYLCASSPDSYNYGYTFGSGTRLTVV.

The gene calls are TRBV10-2 and TRBJ2-2, with 7 bases identical to TRBD2. The junction had 4 bases not matched to a gene; V was cut back by 8 bases and J by 1 base. The CDR3 covers 14 residues. The germline CDR1 and CDR2 sequences are WSHSY and SAAADI. CDR3 in amino acids: CASRDYLNTGELFF. The CDR3 DNA reads TGCGCCAGCCGGGACTACCTGAACACCGGGGAGCTGTTTTTT.

The chain joins TRBV25-1 to TRBJ1-2; maybe TRBD1 (5 bases). The length of the CDR3 is 13 residues. The V gene's germline CDR1 is MGHDK and CDR2 SYGVNS. Between the trimmed V and J ends, which lost 4 bases and 7 bases, there was a span of 13 bases. In nucleotides, the CDR3 is TGTGCCAGCAGTGGACTTCCCGGGGGTGGCTACACCTTC. This encodes CASSGLPGGGYTF.

This sequence joins TRBV27 and TRBJ1-1; tentative D call: TRBD1 (6 bases). Germline CDR1 MNHEY, CDR2 SMNVEV (reference sequence). CDR3 size: 16 residues. Trimming took 3 bases from V and 1 from J, leaving 15 bases between them. The CDR3 is CASSFIGQGTNTEAFF. CDR3 in DNA: TGTGCCAGCAGTTTTATTGGGCAGGGGACGAACACTGAAGCTTTCTTT.

The V gene is TRBV29-1, the J gene TRBJ2-1; 10 nucleotides match TRBD2. The length of the CDR3 is 14 residues. The junction had 8 bases not matched to a gene; V was cut back by 7 bases and J by 5 bases. Looked up from germline, CDR1 is SQVTM and CDR2 is ANQGSEA. The CDR3 protein is CSEKRLAGDNEQFF. The CDR3 DNA follows: TGCAGCGAAAAACGGCTAGCGGGAGACAATGAGCAGTTCTTC.

The chain joins TRBV7-3 to TRBJ2-1; 8 bases agree with TRBD2. This CDR3 has 15 residues. Germline-derived CDR1 and CDR2 are SGHTA and FQGTGA. After removal of 1 base from V and 3 bases from J, the junction contained 2 bases not matched to a gene. The CDR3 DNA reads as TGTGCCAGCAGCTTAAAAACTAGCGGCTACAATGAGCAGTTCTTC. Its translation is CASSLKTSGYNEQFF.

In its sample, this clone was seen once. V usage is TRBV6-2 or TRBV6-3 and J usage is TRBJ2-7; 10 bases line up with TRBD2. The CDR3 totals 14 residues. V dropped 5 bases and J dropped 3; count of bases not matched to a gene: 4. Germline V gene data show CDR1 as MNHEY and CDR2 as SVGEGT. The CDR3 loop is CASSRLAGDYEQYF. The DNA of the CDR3 is TGTGCCAGCAGTCGGCTAGCGGGAGACTACGAGCAGTACTTC.

The chain combines TRBV5-6 with TRBJ2-2, with 9 bases lining up with TRBD1. With 2 bases clipped from V and 3 bases from J, the junction kept 5 bases outside the gene matches. Germline CDR1 SGHDT, CDR2 YYEEEE. The length of the CDR3 is 16 residues. The DNA of the CDR3 is TGTGCCAGCAGCTTTCAAGGGACAGGGTACACCGGGGAGCTGTTTTTT. Translated: CASSFQGTGYTGELFF. Together with reference TRBV5-6 and TRBJ2-2, the CDR3 gives the full variable domain: DAGVTQSPTHLIKTRGQQVTLRCSPKSGHDTVSWYQQALGQGPQFIFQYYEEEERQRGNFPDRFSGHQFPNYSSELNVNALLLGDSALYLCASSFQGTGYTGELFFGEGSRLTVL.

The chain couples TRBV4-1 to TRBJ2-3, with 8 bases aligning to TRBD1. This CDR3 region has 14 residues. Germline V gene sequence: CDR1 MGHRA, CDR2 YSYEKL. Trimming removed 3 bases from V and 2 bases from J; junction bases left unmatched: 1. The DNA of the CDR3 is TGCGCCAGCAGCCAGGACAGGGTCACAGATACGCAGTATTTT. It codes for CASSQDRVTDTQYF.

The chain carries TRBV28 and TRBJ1-2, with 8 positions matching TRBD1. Germline V gene sequence: CDR1 MDHEN, CDR2 SYDVKM. Trimming cost V 5 bases and J 7 bases; bases outside gene matches: 9. The CDR3 is made up of 14 amino acids. Here the CDR3 reads CASSPPPGGVGYTF. CDR3 nucleotide sequence: TGTGCCAGCAGTCCTCCCCCAGGGGGCGTTGGCTACACCTTC.

This clone appeared a single time. This chain joins TRBV10-3 and TRBJ1-5, with D hard to call. V was clipped by 11 bases and J by 0 bases, with 8 bases between them. CDR1 ENHRY and CDR2 SYGVKD come from the germline V gene. The CDR3 consists of 12 residues. The CDR3, as DNA: TGTGCCTCCGGGAGTAGCAATCAGCCCCAGCATTTT. Its protein is CASGSSNQPQHF.

The V and J genes are TRBV10-3 and TRBJ2-1; D gene ambiguous. The V end lost 4 bases, the J end lost 6 bases, and 10 bases lay between the germline ends. The CDR3 runs 13 residues. Germline lookup yields CDR1 ENHRY and CDR2 SYGVKD. The CDR3 is CAISGVVVNEQFF. In nucleotides, the CDR3 is TGTGCCATCAGTGGGGTAGTTGTCAATGAGCAGTTCTTC.

This chain uses TRBV18 with TRBJ1-4; a weak D match, TRBD1 (5 bases). The CDR3 is 15 residues long. Germline lookup yields CDR1 KGHSH and CDR2 LQKENI. The germline V and J ends were trimmed by 3 bases and 4 bases, with 12 bases remaining between them. CDR3 nucleotides: TGTGCCAGCTCACCTGGGGCAGGGATTAATGAAAAACTGTTTTTT. It encodes CASSPGAGINEKLFF.

The chain uses TRBV2 and TRBJ2-7; 10 bases line up with TRBD1. After removal of 7 bases from V and 3 bases from J, the junction contained 6 bases not matched to a gene. Looked up from germline, CDR1 is SNHLY and CDR2 is FYNNEI. The CDR3 extends over 14 amino acids. This chain's CDR3 is CASKGDRGSYEQYF. For the CDR3, the DNA is TGTGCCAGCAAAGGGGACAGGGGAAGCTACGAGCAGTACTTC.

This rearrangement joins TRBV7-2 to TRBJ1-2; 7 nucleotides match TRBD1. Germline CDR1 SGHTA, CDR2 FQGNSA. With 5 bases clipped from V and 7 bases from J, the junction kept 7 bases outside the gene matches. The CDR3 totals 13 residues. Here the CDR3 reads CASSQLQGTGYTF. CDR3 coding DNA: TGTGCCAGCAGCCAATTACAGGGGACTGGCTACACCTTC.

The chain is built from TRBV7-2 and TRBJ1-2; D gene ambiguous. Germline V gives CDR1 SGHTA, CDR2 FQGNSA. V was shortened by 5 bases and J by 6 bases, with 19 bases between the two germline ends. This CDR3 has 15 amino acids. The CDR3 protein is CASSQENYGLHGYTF. CDR3 DNA: TGTGCCAGCAGCCAAGAAAATTACGGGCTGCATGGCTACACCTTC.

The V gene is TRBV9, the J gene TRBJ1-4; no definite D call. Trimming removed 0 bases from V and 4 bases from J, with 7 bases in between. This CDR3 region has 14 residues. CDR1 and CDR2 (germline): SGDLS, YYNGEE. The CDR3 loop is CASSVDSYNEKLFF. The CDR3 DNA reads as TGTGCCAGCAGCGTAGACAGCTATAATGAAAAACTGTTTTTT.

The V call is TRBV18, the J call TRBJ2-5, with 10 nucleotides matching TRBD1. Germline-derived CDR1 and CDR2 are KGHSH and LQKENI. The CDR3 runs 14 residues. V gave up 3 bases and J gave up 4 bases; unmatched junction bases: 2. For the CDR3, the DNA is TGTGCCAGCTCACCTGGGACAGGGGTAGAGACCCAGTACTTC. Amino acid sequence: CASSPGTGVETQYF. Together with reference TRBV18 and TRBJ2-5, the CDR3 gives the full variable domain: NAGVMQNPRHLVRRRGQEARLRCSPMKGHSHVYWYRQLPEEGLKFMVYLQKENIIDESGMPKERFSAEFPKEGPSILRIQQVVRGDSAAYFCASSPGTGVETQYFGPGTRLLVL.

The V gene is TRBV7-9, the J gene TRBJ2-1, with 14 positions matching TRBD2. V lost 0 bases to trimming and J lost 7 bases; unmatched junction nucleotides: 2. CDR3 length equals 16 residues. Germline CDR1 is SEHNR and CDR2 is FQNEAQ (reference sequence). Here the CDR3 DNA reads TGTGCCAGCAGCTTAGCCGGGACTAGCGGGAGAAATGAGCAGTTCTTC. Translation gives CASSLAGTSGRNEQFF. Full variable domain (remainder filled in from reference TRBV7-9 and TRBJ2-1): DTGVSQNPRHKITKRGQNVTFRCDPISEHNRLYWYRQTLGQGPEFLTYFQNEAQLEKSRLLSDRFSAERPKGSFSTLEIQRTEQGDSAMYLCASSLAGTSGRNEQFFGPGTRLTVL.

The V call is TRBV27, the J call TRBJ2-1; a weak D match, TRBD2 (5 bases). The V end was cut by 5 bases, the J end by 9 bases, with 11 bases between. CDR1 is MNHEY, CDR2 SMNVEV, per germline (reference sequence). The CDR3 runs to 12 residues. The CDR3 protein is CASSRSVSEQFF. The CDR3 DNA sequence: TGTGCCAGCAGTCGTAGCGTCAGTGAGCAGTTCTTC.

The V call is TRBV5-1, the J call TRBJ2-7; D call uncertain. V was cut by 1 base and J by 0 bases, with 5 bases left in between. The CDR3 has 13 amino acids. Germline-derived CDR1 and CDR2 are SGHRS and YFSETQ. CDR3 loop: CASSLPSSYEQYF. The CDR3 region has the DNA TGCGCCAGCAGCTTGCCTAGCTCCTACGAGCAGTACTTC.

V gene TRBV19 combines with J gene TRBJ1-5; the D gene is possibly TRBD1 (5 bases). The CDR3 consists of 11 residues. Germline V gene sequence: CDR1 LNHDA, CDR2 SQIVND (reference sequence). With 8 bases removed from V and 5 bases from J, the gap between germline ends came to 7 bases. The CDR3 here is CASGGDQPQHF. Written as DNA, the CDR3 is TGTGCCAGTGGGGGGGATCAGCCCCAGCATTTT.

This clone was detected once. CDR3 sequence: CASSPGQQTHNSPLHF. The DNA for the CDR3 is TGTGCCAGCAGCCCGGGCCAACAGACCCATAATTCACCCCTCCACTTT. The chain has TRBV28 and TRBJ1-6; D remains unclear. Trimming left V 6 bases short and J 5 bases short, with 17 bases between. The CDR3 totals 16 residues. The V gene's germline CDR1 is MDHEN and CDR2 SYDVKM.

The V gene is TRBV21-1, the J gene TRBJ2-2; TRBD2, the table's D call, lacks a check against the DNA. TRBV21-1 is reported as a pseudogene. The CDR3 runs to 16 residues. The CDR3 nucleotides read TGTGCCAGCAGCCCCCGGGGACTACCGAACACCGGGGAGCTGTTTTTT. This sequence encodes CASSPRGLPNTGELFF.

The chain employs TRBV28 and TRBJ2-2; D is uncertain. The germline gives CDR1 MDHEN, CDR2 SYDVKM. This CDR3 comprises 10 residues. V lost 5 bases and J lost 8, with 3 bases in between. CDR3 amino acids: CASSKGELFF. As DNA, the CDR3 is TGTGCCAGCAGTAAGGGGGAGCTGTTTTTT.